These 2 T cell receptor beta chains were all obtained from the same sample, sequenced in a study of blood T cell repertoires in COVID-19. Generated by immunoSEQ multiplex PCR, the TCRdb table keeps only in-frame clones and is missing some. Counted here are around 19,000 clones, about 88% occurring once; the ten biggest clones make up 9.5% to 13%. Sequencing was done on a sample of peripheral blood. These receptors were obtained from a human donor in a cohort sampled during active COVID-19.

The chain links TRBV5-1 to TRBJ2-3; 10 positions match TRBD2. The germline V gene has CDR1 SGHRS and CDR2 YFSETQ. CDR3 size: 16 residues. J was trimmed by 4 bases and V by 1 base; bases with no gene match: 6. The CDR3: CASSLQAGGPADTQYF. The CDR3 bases are TGCGCCAGCAGCTTGCAAGCGGGAGGGCCAGCAGATACGCAGTATTTT.

The genes are TRBV7-3 and TRBJ2-3; possibly TRBD2 for D (5 bases). V dropped 8 bases and J dropped 0 bases, with 9 bases sitting between them. Germline-derived CDR1 and CDR2 are SGHTA and FQGTGA. CDR3 length: 13 residues. The CDR3 bases are TGTGCCAGCCGACGGACTAGCACAGATACGCAGTATTTT. Amino acids: CASRRTSTDTQYF. The full variable domain, rest sourced from reference TRBV7-3 and TRBJ2-3, is GAGVSQTPSNKVTEKGKYVELRCDPISGHTALYWYRQSLGQGPEFLIYFQGTGAADDSGLPNDRFFAVRPEGSVSTLKIQRTERGDSAVYLCASRRTSTDTQYFGPGTRLTVL.